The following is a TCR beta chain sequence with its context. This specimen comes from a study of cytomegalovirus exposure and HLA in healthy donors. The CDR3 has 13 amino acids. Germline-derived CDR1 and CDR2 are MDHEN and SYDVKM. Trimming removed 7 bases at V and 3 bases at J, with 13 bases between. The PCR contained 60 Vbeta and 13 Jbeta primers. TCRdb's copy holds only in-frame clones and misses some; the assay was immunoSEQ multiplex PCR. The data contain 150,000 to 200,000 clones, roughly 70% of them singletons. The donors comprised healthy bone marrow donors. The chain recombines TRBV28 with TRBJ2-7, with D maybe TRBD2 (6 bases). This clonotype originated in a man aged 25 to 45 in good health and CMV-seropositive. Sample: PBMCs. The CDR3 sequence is CASTAGQSYEQYF. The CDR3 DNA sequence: TGTGCCAGCACTGCGGGGCAGAGCTACGAGCAGTACTTC.